This TCR beta chain was profiled in a study of blood T cell repertoires in COVID-19. Background on the study: Nucleic acid was either cDNA or gDNA, and it came from T cells, B-cell-depleted T cells, or PBMCs.

TCRdb's table, derived via immunoSEQ multiplex PCR, lists solely in-frame clones and lacks some. The data show about 40,000 clones, more than 90% seen once. V lost 1 base, J lost 4 bases, and 6 bases stayed unmatched. CDR1 is SGHTA and CDR2 is FQGTGA in the germline V gene. This CDR3 has 15 amino acids. The TCR comes from an elderly woman with acute or convalescent COVID-19. V and J are TRBV7-3 and TRBJ2-5, with TRBD2 matching over 7 bases. The sample comprised peripheral blood. CDR3 in amino acids: CASSLNKAGLETQYF. As DNA, the CDR3 is TGTGCCAGCAGCTTAAATAAAGCGGGGTTAGAGACCCAGTACTTC.